This T cell receptor beta chain came from a study of cytomegalovirus exposure and HLA in healthy donors. Vbeta (60) and Jbeta (13) primers were used in the PCR. Generated by immunoSEQ multiplex PCR, the TCRdb table keeps only in-frame clones and is missing some. The table records about 230,000 clones, over 75% of them present only once. Note on this clone: The antigen remains undetermined.

Points from the study as a whole: Three CMV-associated chains proved CMV antigen-specific in vitro.

This CDR3 contains 13 residues. The germline gives CDR1 GTSNPN, CDR2 SVGIG (reference sequence). V was clipped by 5 bases and J by 9 bases, with 14 bases between them. The study sampled nominally healthy donors, though unrecorded immune exposures were likely. This TCR was sampled from a boy aged 5-17 years in good health and CMV-seronegative. Sequenced material: PBMCs. The rearrangement links TRBV30 to TRBJ1-6; D is perhaps TRBD1 (5 bases). CDR3 sequence (DNA): TGTGCCTGGGGCGGGGACCTTTCTTCACCCCTCCACTTT. It specifies CAWGGDLSSPLHF.